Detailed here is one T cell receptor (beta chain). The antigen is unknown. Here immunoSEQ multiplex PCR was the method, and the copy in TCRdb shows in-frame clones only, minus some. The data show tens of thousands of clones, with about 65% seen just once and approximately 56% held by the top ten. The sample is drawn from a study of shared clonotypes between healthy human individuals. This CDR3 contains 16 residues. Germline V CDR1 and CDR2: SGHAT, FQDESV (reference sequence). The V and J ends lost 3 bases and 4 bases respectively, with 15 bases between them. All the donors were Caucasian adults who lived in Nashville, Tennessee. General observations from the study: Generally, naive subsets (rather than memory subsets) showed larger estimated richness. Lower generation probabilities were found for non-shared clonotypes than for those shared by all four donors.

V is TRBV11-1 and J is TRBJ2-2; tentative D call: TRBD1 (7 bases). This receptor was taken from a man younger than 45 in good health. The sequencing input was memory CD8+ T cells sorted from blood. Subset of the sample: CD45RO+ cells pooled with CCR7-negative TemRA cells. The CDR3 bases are TGTGCCAGCAGCTTGGCGGGACAGCAGGGCACCGGGGAGCTGTTTTTT. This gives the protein CASSLAGQQGTGELFF.